These 18 T cell receptor beta chains share one sample of origin, sequenced in a study of blood T cell repertoires in COVID-19. Repertoires were generated with immunoSEQ multiplex PCR, while TCRdb's copy carries only in-frame clones and drops some. The data show 350,000 to 400,000 clones, 89% seen once. Sequencing was done on a sample of peripheral blood. These receptors all come from a woman in her 30s with COVID-19, enrolled during active disease.

This clone came up once. The chain recombines TRBV4-2 with TRBJ1-4; D perhaps matches TRBD1 (5 bases). The CDR3 loop spans 16 amino acids. Germline V CDR1 and CDR2: LGHNA, YNFKEQ. Trimming pared 0 bases from V and 7 bases from J, leaving 15 bases between. This chain's CDR3 is CASSQDDSGVLEKLFF. The DNA for the CDR3 is TGTGCCAGCAGCCAAGATGACTCGGGGGTCCTTGAAAAACTGTTTTTT.

The chain recombines TRBV4-1 with TRBJ1-1, with D unresolved. Trimming took 1 base from V and 1 from J, leaving 13 bases between them. Germline values: CDR1 MGHRA, CDR2 YSYEKL. CDR3 length: 16 residues. The CDR3 sequence: CASSQGNGRRNTEAFF. As DNA, the CDR3 is TGCGCCAGCAGCCAAGGAAACGGCCGGAGGAACACTGAAGCTTTCTTT.

The gene calls are TRBV7-2 and TRBJ1-2; TRBD1 agrees at 7 bases. The germline V gene has CDR1 SGHTA and CDR2 FQGNSA. The CDR3 has 13 amino acids. V dropped 5 bases and J dropped 8; count of bases not matched to a gene: 8. CDR3 in DNA: TGTGCCAGCAGCCAGGGACAGCTATGGGGCTACACCTTC. Its protein product is CASSQGQLWGYTF.

The chain has TRBV7-8 and TRBJ1-1; D possibly corresponds to TRBD1 (5 bases). The germline V and J ends were trimmed by 1 base and 1 base, with 7 bases remaining between them. This CDR3 is built from 14 residues. Germline lookup yields CDR1 SGHVS and CDR2 FQNEAQ. The CDR3, as DNA: TGTGCCAGCAGCTTAGTGGGGGGGAACACTGAAGCTTTCTTT. Its translation: CASSLVGGNTEAFF.

J is TRBJ1-2 and V is TRBV4-1; D possibly corresponds to TRBD1 (5 bases). Germline CDR1 reads MGHRA; CDR2 reads YSYEKL. This CDR3 has 15 amino acids. V dropped 3 bases and J dropped 4 bases, with 15 bases sitting between them. In DNA, the CDR3 is TGCGCCAGCAGCCAGTTCCAGGGTTTAGCCTATGGCTACACCTTC. Translated, it gives CASSQFQGLAYGYTF.

The chain has TRBV28 and TRBJ1-6; TRBD1 is a possible D gene (5 bases). Germline CDR1 reads MDHEN; CDR2 reads SYDVKM. The CDR3 runs 15 residues. The germline V and J ends were trimmed by 6 bases and 6 bases, with 15 bases remaining between them. CDR3: CASSSKVQGNSPLHF. CDR3 in DNA: TGTGCCAGCAGCTCCAAAGTCCAGGGTAATTCACCCCTCCACTTT.

This clone was counted once. The chain has TRBV11-3 and TRBJ2-2, with TRBD2 as a possible D gene (5 bases). The CDR3 has 14 residues. Trimming left V 2 bases short and J 6 bases short, with 10 bases between. Germline loops: CDR1 SGHNT, CDR2 YENEEA. The DNA of the CDR3 is TGTGCCAGCAGCTTACGGTGGGAGTCCGGGGAGCTGTTTTTT. The encoded protein is CASSLRWESGELFF.

This chain connects TRBV27 to TRBJ1-2, with a tentative D call TRBD1 (6 bases). Trimming cost V 6 bases and J 4 bases, with 21 bases left between them. The CDR3 contains 16 residues. From germline, CDR1 is MNHEY and CDR2 SMNVEV (reference sequence). CDR3 sequence (DNA): TGTGCCAGCAGCAGACATGATGAGGGGGGGGTCTATGGCTACACCTTC. It translates to CASSRHDEGGVYGYTF.

This clone was found once. The V gene is TRBV5-5, the J gene TRBJ1-5; unclear D gene. With 2 bases removed from V and 3 bases from J, the gap between germline ends came to 9 bases. The CDR3 extends over 14 amino acids. CDR1 and CDR2 from the germline V gene are SGHKS and YYEKEE (reference sequence). The DNA for the CDR3 is TGTGCCAGCAGCTTTGACACCTCCAATCAGCCCCAGCATTTT. Its protein is CASSFDTSNQPQHF. The entire variable domain, with the rest obtained from reference TRBV5-5 and TRBJ1-5, is as follows: DAGVTQSPTHLIKTRGQQVTLRCSPISGHKSVSWYQQVLGQGPQFIFQYYEKEERGRGNFPDRFSARQFPNYSSELNVNALLLGDSALYLCASSFDTSNQPQHFGDGTRLSIL.

The chain has TRBV14 and TRBJ1-3; D is uncertain. The V gene lost 4 bases and the J gene lost 4 bases, with 14 bases spanning the gap. The CDR3 is 15 amino acids. Germline CDR1 and CDR2: SGHDN and FVKESK. The CDR3, as DNA: TGTGCCAGCAGCCTTAGGAGGGCGGGCGGAAACACCATATATTTT. Its protein is CASSLRRAGGNTIYF.

The chain combines TRBV6-6 with TRBJ2-7, with TRBD1 matching over 7 bases. Germline trimming cut 7 bases from V and 1 base from J; bases unmatched to any gene: 7. Germline V gives CDR1 MNHNY, CDR2 SVGAGI (reference sequence). The CDR3 is 14 residues long. As DNA, the CDR3 is TGTGCCAGCAAATTCCAGGACAGGTCCTACGAGCAGTACTTC. It specifies CASKFQDRSYEQYF.

This rearrangement joins TRBV19 to TRBJ1-4; D is possibly TRBD1 (5 bases). Trimming took off 5 bases at V and 4 bases at J, with 14 bases between the two ends. The length of the CDR3 is 15 residues. Germline CDR1 is LNHDA and CDR2 is SQIVND (reference sequence). CDR3 in DNA: TGTGCCAGTAGTTCCATACAGGCCAGTAATGAAAAACTGTTTTTT. Protein sequence: CASSSIQASNEKLFF.

In this sample, this clone turned up once. V usage is TRBV5-1 and J usage is TRBJ2-1; 11 positions match TRBD2. With V trimmed by 2 bases and J by 0 bases, 4 bases remained unmatched. Germline V gene lookup returns CDR1 SGHRS and CDR2 YFSETQ. There are 17 residues in the CDR3. The CDR3 protein is CASSLASGGHSYNEQFF. CDR3 sequence (DNA): TGCGCCAGCAGCTTAGCTAGCGGGGGGCACTCCTACAATGAGCAGTTCTTC.

To note about this clone: The same CDR3 can be traced to other DNA sequences in this sample. This chain links TRBV12-3 or TRBV12-4 with TRBJ2-2; D is undetermined. The V end was cut by 3 bases, the J end by 5 bases, with 7 bases between. The CDR3 contains 13 residues. CDR3 residues: CASSFGRTGELFF. CDR3 DNA: TGTGCCAGCAGTTTCGGTCGGACCGGGGAGCTGTTTTTT.

CDR3 bases: TGTGCCAGCAGCAAAGGGCAGGACTACTCTGGAAACACCATATATTTT. Protein sequence: CASSKGQDYSGNTIYF. The gene calls are TRBV21-1 and TRBJ1-3. TRBV21-1 is shown as a pseudogene. This CDR3 has 16 amino acids.

The V gene is TRBV25-1, the J gene TRBJ2-5; TRBD1 is a possible D gene (6 bases). Germline V gene lookup returns CDR1 MGHDK and CDR2 SYGVNS. This CDR3 spans 14 amino acids. Trimming stripped 2 bases from V and 5 bases from J, with 12 bases between. The CDR3 nucleotides are TGTGCCAGCAGTGAACTTGGGGGCATGGAGACCCAGTACTTC. Translating it yields CASSELGGMETQYF. Full variable domain (rest looked up from reference TRBV25-1 and TRBJ2-5): EADIYQTPRYLVIGTGKKITLECSQTMGHDKMYWYQQDPGMELHLIHYSYGVNSTEKGDLSSESTVSRIRTEHFPLTLESARPSHTSQYLCASSELGGMETQYFGPGTRLLVL.

This chain uses TRBV28 with TRBJ2-1; 7 nucleotides align to TRBD1. CDR1 and CDR2 (germline): MDHEN, SYDVKM. CDR3 size: 15 residues. V lost 2 bases to trimming and J lost 6 bases; unmatched junction nucleotides: 7. CDR3 in amino acids: CASSLGGQASNEQFF. In DNA, the CDR3 is TGTGCCAGCAGTTTAGGAGGACAGGCCTCCAATGAGCAGTTCTTC.

Here the CDR3 reads CASRGRENEQFF. The CDR3 DNA sequence: TGTGCCAGCAGGGGAAGGGAGAATGAGCAGTTCTTC. V usage is TRBV7-9 and J usage is TRBJ2-1; D is perhaps TRBD2 (5 bases). Germline values: CDR1 SEHNR, CDR2 FQNEAQ (reference sequence). The CDR3 is 12 residues long. V was shortened by 6 bases and J by 7 bases, with 10 bases between the two germline ends. The full variable domain, its missing parts supplied by reference TRBV7-9 and TRBJ2-1, is DTGVSQNPRHKITKRGQNVTFRCDPISEHNRLYWYRQTLGQGPEFLTYFQNEAQLEKSRLLSDRFSAERPKGSFSTLEIQRTEQGDSAMYLCASRGRENEQFFGPGTRLTVL.